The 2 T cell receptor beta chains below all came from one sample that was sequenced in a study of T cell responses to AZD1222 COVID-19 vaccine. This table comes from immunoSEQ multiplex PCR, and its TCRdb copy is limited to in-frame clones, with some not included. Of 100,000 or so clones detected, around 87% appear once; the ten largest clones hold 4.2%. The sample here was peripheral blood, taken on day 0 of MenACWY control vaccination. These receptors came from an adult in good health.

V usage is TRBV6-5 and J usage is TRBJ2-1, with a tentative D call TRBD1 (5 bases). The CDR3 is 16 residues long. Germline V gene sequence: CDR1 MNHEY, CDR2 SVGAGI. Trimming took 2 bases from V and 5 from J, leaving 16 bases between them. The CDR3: CASSYQSGIGDNEQFF. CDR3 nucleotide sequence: TGTGCCAGCAGTTACCAGTCAGGGATAGGAGACAATGAGCAGTTCTTC.

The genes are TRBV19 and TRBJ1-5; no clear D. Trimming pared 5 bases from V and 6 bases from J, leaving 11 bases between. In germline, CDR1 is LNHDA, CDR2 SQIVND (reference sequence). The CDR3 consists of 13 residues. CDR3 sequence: CASSLAGSQPQHF. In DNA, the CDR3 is TGTGCCAGTAGTTTGGCAGGTAGTCAGCCCCAGCATTTT.